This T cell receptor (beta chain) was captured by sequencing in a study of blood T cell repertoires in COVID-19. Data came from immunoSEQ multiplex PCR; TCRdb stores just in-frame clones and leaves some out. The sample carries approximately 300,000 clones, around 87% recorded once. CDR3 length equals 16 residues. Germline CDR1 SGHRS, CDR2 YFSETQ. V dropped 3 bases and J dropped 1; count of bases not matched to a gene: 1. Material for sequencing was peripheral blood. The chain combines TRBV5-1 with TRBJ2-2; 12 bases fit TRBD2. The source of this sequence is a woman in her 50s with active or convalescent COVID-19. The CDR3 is CASSWGLAGNTGELFF. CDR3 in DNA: TGCGCCAGCAGCTGGGGACTAGCGGGGAACACCGGGGAGCTGTTTTTT.